These 32 T cell receptor beta chains were sequenced from one sample in a study of blood T cell repertoires in COVID-19. The table came from immunoSEQ multiplex PCR; TCRdb's copy has only in-frame clones and leaves some out. Seen here are a few hundred thousand clones, 85% to 90% observed once, and the top ten hold 3.5% to 4.5%. The sequenced sample consisted of peripheral blood. These TCRs come from a man aged 45-65 years with acute or convalescent COVID-19.

The V gene is TRBV3-1 (or the pseudogene TRBV3-2), the J gene TRBJ1-1, with D tentatively TRBD1 (6 bases). This CDR3 contains 15 residues. Looked up from germline, CDR1 is LGHDT and CDR2 is YNNKEL (reference sequence). The V end was cut by 1 base, the J end by 6 bases, with 15 bases between. The CDR3 DNA sequence: TGTGCCAGCAGCCAAGTCAGCAGGGGCTCCCCTGAAGCTTTCTTT. It specifies CASSQVSRGSPEAFF.

V is TRBV7-8 and J is TRBJ1-1; 7 bases fit TRBD1. The ends lost 5 bases at V and 3 bases at J; junction bases unmatched: 15. The CDR3 loop spans 17 amino acids. The germline V gene encodes CDR1 SGHVS and CDR2 FQNEAQ. CDR3 nucleotides: TGTGCCAGCAGCCCGTTTCGGGGCACAGGGGCTTACACTGAAGCTTTCTTT. Protein sequence: CASSPFRGTGAYTEAFF. Filled out from reference TRBV7-8 and TRBJ1-1, the complete variable domain reads GAGVSQSPRYKVAKRGQDVALRCDPISGHVSLFWYQQALGQGPEFLTYFQNEAQLDKSGLPSDRFFAERPEGSVSTLKIQRTQQEDSAVYLCASSPFRGTGAYTEAFFGQGTRLTVV.

The V call is TRBV5-1, the J call TRBJ1-1; the D gene is possibly TRBD1 (5 bases). The CDR3 is 13 residues long. V was clipped by 1 base and J by 5 bases, with 9 bases between them. CDR1 is SGHRS, CDR2 YFSETQ, per germline. In nucleotides, the CDR3 is TGCGCCAGCAGCTTGCCCGGGGGGACTGAAGCTTTCTTT. Protein product: CASSLPGGTEAFF. Filled out from reference TRBV5-1 and TRBJ1-1, the complete variable domain reads KAGVTQTPRYLIKTRGQQVTLSCSPISGHRSVSWYQQTPGQGLQFLFEYFSETQRNKGNFPGRFSGRQFSNSRSEMNVSTLELGDSALYLCASSLPGGTEAFFGQGTRLTVV.

V gene TRBV7-2 combines with J gene TRBJ2-2, with TRBD1 matching 7 bases. CDR3 length: 16 amino acids. Germline V gives CDR1 SGHTA, CDR2 FQGNSA. The V and J ends lost 3 bases and 4 bases, in that order; junction bases with no gene match: 8. CDR3 region: CASSFPNDRVTGELFF. The CDR3 nucleotides read TGTGCCAGCAGCTTTCCGAATGACAGGGTCACCGGGGAGCTGTTTTTT.

The rearrangement uses TRBV7-8 and TRBJ1-5; D gene unclear. The CDR3 is 16 amino acids. V was clipped by 4 bases and J by 3 bases, with 16 bases between them. The germline V gene encodes CDR1 SGHVS and CDR2 FQNEAQ. The CDR3 protein is CASSSLTEVFNQPQHF. CDR3 nucleotides: TGTGCCAGCAGCTCTTTGACGGAGGTTTTCAATCAGCCCCAGCATTTT.

The genes are TRBV5-6 and TRBJ1-5, with a weak D call TRBD1 (6 bases). The CDR3 has 14 residues. CDR1 and CDR2 (germline): SGHDT, YYEEEE. V was pared by 3 bases and J by 5 bases, with 12 bases between. For the CDR3, the DNA is TGTGCCAGCAGCTCGTGGACAGATTATCAGCCCCAGCATTTT. It translates to CASSSWTDYQPQHF.

V is TRBV4-2 and J is TRBJ2-7; 7 bases are shared with TRBD1. The germline V gene encodes CDR1 LGHNA and CDR2 YNFKEQ. Trimming took 1 base from V and 6 from J; bases not matched to a gene: 9. The CDR3 has 15 amino acids. The CDR3 protein is CASSQAAGQVVEQYF. The CDR3 nucleotides read TGTGCCAGCAGCCAAGCTGCCGGACAGGTGGTCGAGCAGTACTTC.

This clone was seen a single time. The chain recombines TRBV7-9 with TRBJ1-4; TRBD1 agrees at 7 bases. J was trimmed by 3 bases and V by 5 bases; bases with no gene match: 9. Looked up from germline, CDR1 is SEHNR and CDR2 is FQNEAQ (reference sequence). The CDR3 spans 16 residues. This chain's CDR3 is CASSPLLGQANEKLFF. DNA of the CDR3: TGTGCCAGCAGCCCCCTCCTCGGACAGGCTAATGAAAAACTGTTTTTT.

The CDR3 sequence is CASSHHLTGDYGYTF. The CDR3 coding sequence is TGTGCCAGCAGTCACCACCTTACAGGGGACTATGGCTACACCTTC. The chain is built from TRBV6-2 or TRBV6-3 and TRBJ1-2; TRBD1 matches 7 bases. Losses at the gene ends were 5 bases for V and 3 bases for J; bases not matched to a gene: 9. CDR1 MNHEY and CDR2 SVGEGT come from the germline V gene. The CDR3 length is 15 residues.

This chain connects TRBV3-1 (or the pseudogene TRBV3-2) to TRBJ2-5; TRBD1 matches 8 bases. V was pared by 2 bases and J by 5 bases, with 10 bases of the junction left unmatched. Looked up from germline, CDR1 is LGHDT and CDR2 is YNNKEL (reference sequence). This CDR3 is built from 16 residues. The CDR3 loop is CASSQRGQGRGETQYF. The CDR3, as DNA: TGTGCCAGCAGCCAACGAGGACAGGGTCGGGGGGAGACCCAGTACTTC.

The gene calls are TRBV9 and TRBJ1-3; tentative D call: TRBD1 (6 bases). V dropped 3 bases and J dropped 0 bases, with 13 bases sitting between them. This CDR3 is built from 16 residues. The germline V gene encodes CDR1 SGDLS and CDR2 YYNGEE. In nucleotides, the CDR3 is TGTGCCAGCAGCGACGGACAGATTTTCTCTGGAAACACCATATATTTT. It translates to CASSDGQIFSGNTIYF.

The rearrangement links TRBV18 to TRBJ1-1; a possible D gene is TRBD1 (6 bases). The CDR3 loop spans 16 amino acids. V lost 3 bases and J lost 1, with 15 bases in between. The germline CDR1 and CDR2 sequences are KGHSH and LQKENI. For the CDR3, the DNA is TGTGCCAGCTCACCTTCTACGACAGGCGGGAACACTGAAGCTTTCTTT. Protein: CASSPSTTGGNTEAFF.

The V and J genes are TRBV5-1 and TRBJ2-5, with D possibly matching TRBD1 (6 bases). CDR3 length equals 13 residues. Germline CDR1 reads SGHRS; CDR2 reads YFSETQ. Trimming stripped 4 bases from V and 4 bases from J, with 11 bases between. The DNA for the CDR3 is TGCGCCAGCAGCGGGACACCGGGAGAGACCCAGTACTTC. Translated, it gives CASSGTPGETQYF.

The J gene is TRBJ2-7, the V gene TRBV10-1; D is possibly TRBD2 (6 bases). V was shortened by 6 bases and J by 1 base, with 10 bases between the two germline ends. Germline V CDR1 and CDR2: WNHNN, SYGVQD (reference sequence). The CDR3 runs to 13 residues. The CDR3 loop is CASSPGSSYEQYF. DNA for the CDR3: TGCGCCAGCAGCCCCGGGAGTTCCTACGAGCAGTACTTC.

The DNA for the CDR3 is TGTGCCAGTAGTCTGGGGCTGGATACGCCCCAGCATTTT. Translating it yields CASSLGLDTPQHF. The chain has TRBV19 and TRBJ1-5; maybe TRBD1 (5 bases). CDR1 is LNHDA, CDR2 SQIVND, per germline (reference sequence). V shed 5 bases and J shed 9 bases, with 14 bases lying between them. CDR3 length: 13 residues.

The V gene is TRBV6-5, the J gene TRBJ2-3; D might be TRBD2 (5 bases). The germline V and J ends were trimmed by 6 bases and 6 bases, with 19 bases remaining between them. CDR1 is MNHEY and CDR2 is SVGAGI in the germline V gene. The CDR3 is 15 amino acids. The CDR3 loop reads CASSSGRAPGDTQYF. CDR3 nucleotide sequence: TGTGCCAGCAGCTCCGGACGGGCCCCGGGGGATACGCAGTATTTT.

The chain carries TRBV5-1 and TRBJ2-3, with 7 bases matching TRBD1. Germline lookup yields CDR1 SGHRS and CDR2 YFSETQ. J lost 3 bases, V lost 0 bases, and 7 bases had no gene match. The length of the CDR3 is 16 residues. The CDR3 DNA follows: TGCGCCAGCAGCTTGGGGGACAGCCTGGGTACAGATACGCAGTATTTT. Its translation: CASSLGDSLGTDTQYF.

The V call is TRBV13, the J call TRBJ1-1; D remains unclear. Trimming stripped 5 bases from V and 1 base from J, with 14 bases between. In germline, CDR1 is PRHDT, CDR2 FYEKMQ (reference sequence). The CDR3 consists of 15 residues. The CDR3 DNA follows: TGTGCCAGCAGCCCCCGTGGTAGTCGGAACACTGAAGCTTTCTTT. This gives the protein CASSPRGSRNTEAFF.

The V gene is TRBV9, the J gene TRBJ2-6; TRBD2 is a possible D gene (5 bases). Germline V gene lookup returns CDR1 SGDLS and CDR2 YYNGEE. The CDR3 is 16 residues long. Trimming removed 4 bases from V and 2 bases from J, with 13 bases in between. Here the CDR3 reads CASSPGVGTGANVLTF. Written as DNA, the CDR3 is TGTGCCAGCAGCCCCGGGGTGGGGACTGGGGCCAACGTCCTGACTTTC.

The rearrangement uses TRBV30 and TRBJ1-4, with 7 bases identical to TRBD1. The V gene's germline CDR1 is GTSNPN and CDR2 SVGIG (reference sequence). With 0 bases clipped from V and 10 bases from J, the junction kept 5 bases outside the gene matches. The CDR3 loop spans 13 amino acids. CDR3 loop: CAWSVQGVVKLFF. In DNA, the CDR3 is TGTGCCTGGAGTGTCCAGGGGGTGGTAAAACTGTTTTTT.

The CDR3, as DNA: TGCAGCGTTTTACCCCCCGGGCAGCCCCAGCATTTT. This codes for CSVLPPGQPQHF. The chain is built from TRBV29-1 and TRBJ1-5; D is unresolved. CDR1 and CDR2 (germline): SQVTM, ANQGSEA. Deletions cut 5 bases from V and 7 bases from J, with 12 bases between. The CDR3 is made up of 12 amino acids.

The chain employs TRBV19 and TRBJ2-6, with TRBD2 matching over 8 bases. From germline, CDR1 is LNHDA and CDR2 SQIVND (reference sequence). The CDR3 consists of 17 residues. V trimming: 3 bases; J trimming: 0 bases; junction bases outside the gene matches: 4. This chain's CDR3 is CASSIPGGNSGANVLTF. The DNA of the CDR3 is TGTGCCAGTAGTATTCCGGGGGGGAACTCTGGGGCCAACGTCCTGACTTTC.

The chain employs TRBV6-1 and TRBJ1-1; D call uncertain. V was shortened by 3 bases and J by 1 base, with 12 bases between the two germline ends. The CDR3 is made up of 15 amino acids. The germline V gene encodes CDR1 MNHNS and CDR2 SASEGT. The CDR3 sequence: CASSDGPGKNTEAFF. For the CDR3, the DNA is TGTGCCAGCAGTGATGGTCCGGGGAAGAACACTGAAGCTTTCTTT.

The rearrangement uses TRBV5-1 and TRBJ2-5; 9 bases agree with TRBD2. The germline V gene encodes CDR1 SGHRS and CDR2 YFSETQ. The CDR3 spans 16 residues. Trimming cost V 0 bases and J 3 bases; bases outside gene matches: 6. The CDR3 DNA follows: TGCGCCAGCAGCTTGGCAGCGGGGGGACTCAAAGAGACCCAGTACTTC. It specifies CASSLAAGGLKETQYF.

The chain is built from TRBV6-4 and TRBJ1-2; D remains unclear. Germline V CDR1 and CDR2: MRHNA, SNTAGT. The CDR3 is 13 amino acids. Deletions cut 4 bases from V and 4 bases from J, with 10 bases between. CDR3 protein: CASSVDGLYGYTF. The CDR3 DNA reads TGTGCCAGCAGTGTGGACGGACTCTATGGCTACACCTTC.

This chain connects TRBV19 to TRBJ1-1; TRBD1 is a possible D gene (5 bases). The CDR3 consists of 12 residues. Trimming pared 7 bases from V and 5 bases from J, leaving 11 bases between. Germline V gene lookup returns CDR1 LNHDA and CDR2 SQIVND (reference sequence). The CDR3 region is CASTREGTEAFF. CDR3 bases: TGTGCCAGTACCCGGGAGGGGACTGAAGCTTTCTTT.

The CDR3 loop reads CASSIREPNSPLHF. The CDR3 DNA reads TGTGCCAGCAGCATCCGGGAACCAAATTCACCCCTCCACTTT. The chain recombines TRBV5-5 with TRBJ1-6; no clear D. The CDR3 consists of 14 residues. The ends were cut back, 4 bases at V and 7 bases at J, with 12 bases in the middle. Germline-derived CDR1 and CDR2 are SGHKS and YYEKEE (reference sequence).

The rearrangement links TRBV4-2 to TRBJ1-3, with a possible D match to TRBD1 (5 bases). The CDR3 is 16 residues long. Per the germline V gene, CDR1 is LGHNA and CDR2 is YNFKEQ. Trimming shortened V by 1 base and J by 2 bases, and 12 bases separated the two germline ends. CDR3 sequence: CASSQGGVRAGNTIYF. For the CDR3, the DNA is TGTGCCAGCAGCCAAGGGGGGGTCCGGGCTGGAAACACCATATATTTT.

This chain connects TRBV27 to TRBJ1-2; 8 nucleotides align to TRBD1. V shed 3 bases and J 6 bases; nucleotides not matched to a gene: 6. The germline gives CDR1 MNHEY, CDR2 SMNVEV (reference sequence). The CDR3 loop spans 14 amino acids. The DNA for the CDR3 is TGTGCCAGCAGTTTCTCCACAGGGGGGAATGGCTACACCTTC. Its translation is CASSFSTGGNGYTF.

The chain recombines TRBV5-4 with TRBJ2-5; D is possibly TRBD2 (5 bases). Germline V CDR1 and CDR2: SGHNT, YYREEE (reference sequence). CDR3 length equals 14 residues. Between the trimmed V and J ends, which lost 0 bases and 2 bases, there was a span of 8 bases. The CDR3 loop is CASSLGWEQETQYF. In DNA form, the CDR3 reads TGTGCCAGCAGCTTGGGCTGGGAGCAAGAGACCCAGTACTTC.

The chain has TRBV14 and TRBJ1-1; D not certain. The V gene's germline CDR1 is SGHDN and CDR2 FVKESK. With 2 bases removed from V and 0 bases from J, the gap between germline ends came to 7 bases. This CDR3 has 14 residues. CDR3 coding DNA: TGTGCCAGCAGCCAATTTCAGGTGAACACTGAAGCTTTCTTT. Its translation: CASSQFQVNTEAFF.

The chain has TRBV2 and TRBJ1-6; a possible D gene is TRBD1 (6 bases). The CDR3 has 16 amino acids. The V end lost 4 bases, the J end lost 10 bases, and 20 bases lay between the germline ends. Germline loops: CDR1 SNHLY, CDR2 FYNNEI. CDR3 amino acids: CASSGRTVRYRSPLHF. The CDR3 DNA reads TGTGCCAGCAGTGGCCGGACAGTTCGATACAGATCACCCCTCCACTTT. The full variable domain, completed using reference TRBV2 and TRBJ1-6, is EPEVTQTPSHQVTQMGQEVILRCVPISNHLYFYWYRQILGQKVEFLVSFYNNEISEKSEIFDDQFSVERPDGSNFTLKIRSTKLEDSAMYFCASSGRTVRYRSPLHFGNGTRLTVT.